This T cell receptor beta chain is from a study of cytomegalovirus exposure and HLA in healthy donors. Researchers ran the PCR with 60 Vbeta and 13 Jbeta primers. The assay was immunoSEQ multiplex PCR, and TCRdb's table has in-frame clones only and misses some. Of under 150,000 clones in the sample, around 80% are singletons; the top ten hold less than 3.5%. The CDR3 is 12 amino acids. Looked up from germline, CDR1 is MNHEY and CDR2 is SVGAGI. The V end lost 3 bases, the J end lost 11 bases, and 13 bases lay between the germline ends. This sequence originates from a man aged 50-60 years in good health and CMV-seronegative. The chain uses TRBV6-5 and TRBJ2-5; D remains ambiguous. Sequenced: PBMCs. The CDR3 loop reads CASSYQTGEQYF. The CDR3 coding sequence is TGTGCCAGCAGTTATCAAACGGGTGAGCAGTACTTC.